This T cell receptor beta chain was identified in a study of blood T cell repertoires in COVID-19. CDR1 and CDR2 (germline): SEHNR, FQNEAQ (reference sequence). The CDR3 length is 15 residues. V lost 1 base and J lost 2, with 9 bases in between. This table comes from immunoSEQ multiplex PCR, and its TCRdb copy is limited to in-frame clones, with some not included. The table shows about 150,000 clones, with approximately 87% occurring only once. Sequenced input: peripheral blood. The clonotype originates from a woman aged 70 to 79 with acute or convalescent COVID-19. The chain recombines TRBV7-9 with TRBJ2-1; no reliable D call. The CDR3 DNA sequence: TGTGCCAGCAGCTTAGTTCGAGCCCCCTACAATGAGCAGTTCTTC. Its protein product is CASSLVRAPYNEQFF.